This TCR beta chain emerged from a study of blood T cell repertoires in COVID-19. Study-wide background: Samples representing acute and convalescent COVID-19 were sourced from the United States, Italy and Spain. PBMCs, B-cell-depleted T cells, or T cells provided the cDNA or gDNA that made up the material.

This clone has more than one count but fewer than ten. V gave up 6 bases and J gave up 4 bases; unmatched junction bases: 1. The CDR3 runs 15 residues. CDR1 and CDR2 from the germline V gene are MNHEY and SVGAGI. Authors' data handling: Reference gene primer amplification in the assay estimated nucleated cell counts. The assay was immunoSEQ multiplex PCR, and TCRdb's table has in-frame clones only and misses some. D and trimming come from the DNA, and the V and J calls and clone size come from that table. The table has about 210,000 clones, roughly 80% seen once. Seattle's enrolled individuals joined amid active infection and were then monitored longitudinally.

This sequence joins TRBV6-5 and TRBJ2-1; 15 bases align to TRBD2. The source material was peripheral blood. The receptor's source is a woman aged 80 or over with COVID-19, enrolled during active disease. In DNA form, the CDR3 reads TGTGCCAGCAGGGGACTAGCGGGGGGTTACAATGAGCAGTTCTTC. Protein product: CASRGLAGGYNEQFF.